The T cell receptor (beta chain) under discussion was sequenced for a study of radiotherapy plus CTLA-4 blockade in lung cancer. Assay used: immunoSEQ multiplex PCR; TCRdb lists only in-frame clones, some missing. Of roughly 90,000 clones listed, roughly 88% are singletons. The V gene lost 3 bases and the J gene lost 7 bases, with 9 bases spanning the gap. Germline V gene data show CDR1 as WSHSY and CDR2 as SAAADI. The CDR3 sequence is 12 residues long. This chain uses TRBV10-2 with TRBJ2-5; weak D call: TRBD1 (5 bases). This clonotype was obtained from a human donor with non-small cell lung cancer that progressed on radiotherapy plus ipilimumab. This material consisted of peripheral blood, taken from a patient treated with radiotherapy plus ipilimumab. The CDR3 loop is CASSELRGTQYF. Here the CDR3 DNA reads TGCGCCAGCAGTGAACTAAGGGGGACCCAGTACTTC.